This T cell receptor beta chain was sequenced in a study of blood T cell repertoires in COVID-19. At the level of the study: Spain, Italy and the United States supplied samples that represented acute and convalescent COVID-19.

This clone was picked up one time. CDR1 and CDR2 (germline): MNHNY, SVGAGI (reference sequence). The CDR3 length is 15 residues. The V end was cut by 9 bases, the J end by 2 bases, with 19 bases between. How the authors handled the data: For nucleated cells, counts were estimated from reference gene primer amplification. The assay was immunoSEQ multiplex PCR, and TCRdb's table has in-frame clones only and misses some. Clonal size and the V and J genes are those of that table, whereas D and trimming came from the DNA. Of under 70,000 clones in the sample, around 87% were seen once. The rearrangement joins TRBV6-6 to TRBJ1-2; D might be TRBD1 (6 bases). The sequence was obtained from a woman aged 18-30 years with acute or convalescent COVID-19. The sequencing input was peripheral blood. Written as DNA, the CDR3 is TGTGCCAGTTCCCCCGGGACAAGACAAAACTATGGCTACACCTTC. The encoded protein is CASSPGTRQNYGYTF.